A single sample is the source of the 7 T cell receptor beta chains below, sequenced in a study of shared clonotypes between healthy human individuals. Some clones are missing from TCRdb's copy, which holds only in-frame ones; the method was immunoSEQ multiplex PCR. The table shows approximately 110,000 clones, with 67% occurring only once. Sample: memory CD8+ T cells sorted from blood. Sample subset: CD45RO+ cells pooled with CCR7-negative TemRA cells. The receptors were gathered from a woman in her twenties or thirties in good health.

The CDR3 reads CASSEREISYNEQFF. CDR3 in DNA: TGTGCCAGCAGTGAACGGGAAATCTCCTACAATGAGCAGTTCTTC. The rearrangement joins TRBV6-4 to TRBJ2-1; D perhaps matches TRBD2 (5 bases). This CDR3 has 15 residues. In germline, CDR1 is MRHNA, CDR2 SNTAGT. V gave up 3 bases and J gave up 0 bases, with 9 bases separating them.

This rearrangement joins TRBV27 to TRBJ2-7; 10 bases are a match to TRBD2. Germline V gene lookup returns CDR1 MNHEY and CDR2 SMNVEV (reference sequence). This CDR3 has 16 residues. Trimming removed 5 bases from V and 1 base from J; junction bases left unmatched: 8. The CDR3 DNA reads as TGTGCCAGCAGTCATTGGACTAGCGGAGGTTCCTACGAGCAGTACTTC. Translation: CASSHWTSGGSYEQYF.

V and J are TRBV28 and TRBJ2-7; 11 bases agree with TRBD1. Germline values: CDR1 MDHEN, CDR2 SYDVKM. The J segment lost 9 bases and the V segment lost 7 bases, leaving 8 bases of the junction unmatched. The CDR3 runs 13 residues. The CDR3 is CASTHGTGGGQYF. The CDR3, as DNA: TGTGCCAGCACCCACGGGACAGGGGGTGGGCAGTACTTC.

The chain uses TRBV10-1 and TRBJ2-7; 7 positions match TRBD2. J was trimmed by 7 bases and V by 6 bases; bases with no gene match: 12. The CDR3 totals 14 residues. The V gene's germline CDR1 is WNHNN and CDR2 SYGVQD (reference sequence). The CDR3 DNA is TGCGCCAGCAGCCCGGACTTCGAAGCGGGGGAGCAGTACTTC. Its protein is CASSPDFEAGEQYF.

CDR3 amino acids: CASSSTTDTQYF. The CDR3 DNA sequence: TGCGCCAGCAGCTCGACCACAGATACGCAGTATTTT. V is TRBV5-1 and J is TRBJ2-3, with D unclear. The CDR3 has 12 amino acids. Trimming cost V 3 bases and J 2 bases, with 4 bases left between them. The V gene's germline CDR1 is SGHRS and CDR2 YFSETQ.

The V gene is TRBV5-1, the J gene TRBJ2-3, with D possibly TRBD2 on 7 matching bases. There are 14 residues in the CDR3. The V and J ends lost 1 base and 8 bases respectively, with 14 bases between them. Germline loops: CDR1 SGHRS, CDR2 YFSETQ. Here the CDR3 reads CASSLIRGAGTQYF. The CDR3 nucleotides read TGCGCCAGCAGCTTGATCCGGGGGGCCGGTACGCAGTATTTT. Complete variable domain (other parts from reference TRBV5-1 and TRBJ2-3): KAGVTQTPRYLIKTRGQQVTLSCSPISGHRSVSWYQQTPGQGLQFLFEYFSETQRNKGNFPGRFSGRQFSNSRSEMNVSTLELGDSALYLCASSLIRGAGTQYFGPGTRLTVL.

The gene calls are TRBV5-1 and TRBJ2-3, with D perhaps given as TRBD1 or TRBD2 (5 bases each). The V end lost 5 bases, the J end lost 2 bases, and 15 bases lay between the germline ends. CDR3 length: 15 residues. Germline CDR1 reads SGHRS; CDR2 reads YFSETQ. CDR3 sequence reads: CASSLMGVNTDTQYF. In DNA, the CDR3 is TGCGCCAGCAGTTTGATGGGGGTCAACACAGATACGCAGTATTTT.